Each of the 9 T cell receptor beta chains below was sequenced from the same sample in a study of blood T cell repertoires in COVID-19. Method: immunoSEQ multiplex PCR; TCRdb's copy keeps in-frame clones and lacks some. The data contain about 180,000 clones, approximately 85% of them singletons. Sequencing was performed on peripheral blood. The origin of the receptors is a woman aged 55 to 70 with COVID-19, enrolled during active disease.

This sequence joins TRBV27 and TRBJ2-7; TRBD2 matches at 8 bases. CDR1 and CDR2 (germline): MNHEY, SMNVEV (reference sequence). This CDR3 is 15 amino acids long. J gave up 2 bases and V 0 bases, and 3 bases lay outside the gene matches. This chain's CDR3 is CASSLSSSGTYEQYF. The CDR3 nucleotides are TGTGCCAGCAGTTTATCGAGTAGCGGGACCTACGAGCAGTACTTC.

This rearrangement joins TRBV2 to TRBJ2-1; tentatively, D is TRBD1 (6 bases). The CDR3 runs 14 residues. V lost 6 bases, J lost 10 bases, and 19 bases lay in between. Germline CDR1 and CDR2: SNHLY and FYNNEI. DNA of the CDR3: TGTGCCAGCAGGGGGACATCATTGGGAAACGAGCAGTTCTTC. Translated, it gives CASRGTSLGNEQFF.

The J gene is TRBJ2-1, the V gene TRBV29-1, with TRBD2 matching over 15 bases. Germline CDR1 and CDR2: SQVTM and ANQGSEA. V gave up 3 bases and J gave up 7 bases; unmatched junction bases: 7. The CDR3 is 16 residues long. CDR3 sequence (DNA): TGCAGCGTTGACGGCTCCGGGACTAGCGGGGGGAATGAGCAGTTCTTC. Protein product: CSVDGSGTSGGNEQFF.

This chain joins TRBV5-8 and TRBJ2-6; possible D gene TRBD2, 5 bases. The CDR3 has 15 residues. The V and J ends lost 6 bases and 0 bases respectively, with 10 bases between them. The germline V gene has CDR1 SGHTS and CDR2 YDEGEE. CDR3 residues: CASTPEGSGANVLTF. Here the CDR3 DNA reads TGTGCCAGCACCCCTGAGGGCTCTGGGGCCAACGTCCTGACTTTC. The full variable domain, with the rest looked up from reference TRBV5-8 and TRBJ2-6, is EAGVTQSPTHLIKTRGQQATLRCSPISGHTSVYWYQQALGLGLQFLLWYDEGEERNRGNFPPRFSGRQFPNYSSELNVNALELEDSALYLCASTPEGSGANVLTFGAGSRLTVL.

The chain combines TRBV6-5 with TRBJ2-3; 7 nucleotides match TRBD1. The CDR3 consists of 14 residues. The J segment lost 3 bases and the V segment lost 8 bases, leaving 8 bases of the junction unmatched. Germline V gives CDR1 MNHEY, CDR2 SVGAGI. The CDR3 DNA reads as TGTGCCAGCTCCCTCGCCAGGGGGACAGATACGCAGTATTTT. This translates into CASSLARGTDTQYF.

This chain uses TRBV30 with TRBJ2-7, with 9 bases aligning to TRBD1. The CDR3 totals 15 residues. Germline trimming cut 0 bases from V and 6 bases from J; bases unmatched to any gene: 9. Germline loops: CDR1 GTSNPN, CDR2 SVGIG (reference sequence). The DNA of the CDR3 is TGTGCCTGGAGTGTACTAGGGACAGGGCCTAGCGAGCAGTACTTC. It yields the protein CAWSVLGTGPSEQYF.

This chain connects TRBV7-3 to TRBJ2-7; TRBD1 aligns across 7 bases. V lost 6 bases and J lost 1; bases outside the gene matches: 9. The germline V gene encodes CDR1 SGHTA and CDR2 FQGTGA. This CDR3 has 15 amino acids. DNA of the CDR3: TGTGCCAGCAGTCCACAGGGGACACTATCCTACGAGCAGTACTTC. Translating gives CASSPQGTLSYEQYF.

CDR3 residues: CASSFRDSYTGDTQYF. CDR3 in DNA: TGTGCCAGCAGCTTCCGGGACAGTTACACAGGAGATACGCAGTATTTT. The gene calls are TRBV7-8 and TRBJ2-3; 7 bases agree with TRBD1. This CDR3 comprises 16 residues. The V segment lost 3 bases and the J segment 5 bases; nucleotides outside the gene matches: 11. Germline V gene lookup returns CDR1 SGHVS and CDR2 FQNEAQ.

V usage is TRBV7-3 and J usage is TRBJ2-3; 7 bases are a match to TRBD2. There are 17 residues in the CDR3. The V gene end was trimmed by 1 base and the J gene end by 1 base; junction bases not matched to a gene: 8. The germline CDR1 and CDR2 sequences are SGHTA and FQGTGA. The CDR3 sequence: CASSLIGSGIGTDTQYF. CDR3 DNA: TGTGCCAGCAGCTTAATAGGGAGCGGGATTGGCACAGATACGCAGTATTTT.